This T cell receptor beta chain was found in a study of shared clonotypes between healthy human individuals. Study-wide results and caveats: For naive CD4 cells, roughly 5% of clonotypes were shared across a handful of donors. Few donors restricted represented genetic and exposure-history diversity.

Using 200 ng DNA, approximately 30,000 T cell genomes, the sorted-subset replicate PCRs were run. TCRdb keeps only in-frame clones here, not all; method: immunoSEQ multiplex PCR. The sample carries roughly 2.5 million clones, roughly nine tenths recorded once. As for this clone: The antigen is unknown.

All the donors were Caucasian adults who lived in Nashville, Tennessee. The sample was naive CD4+ T cells sorted from blood. Stated subset: CD45RA+ positively selected. The sequence was collected from a man younger than 35 in good health.

This chain's CDR3 is CASSLFAGVETQYF. The CDR3 coding sequence is TGTGCCAGCAGCTTGTTTGCAGGGGTGGAGACCCAGTACTTC. The chain is built from TRBV5-5 and TRBJ2-5, with D perhaps matching TRBD1 (6 bases). Trimming stripped 1 base from V and 5 bases from J, with 12 bases between. Germline-derived CDR1 and CDR2 are SGHKS and YYEKEE (reference sequence). CDR3 length: 14 residues.